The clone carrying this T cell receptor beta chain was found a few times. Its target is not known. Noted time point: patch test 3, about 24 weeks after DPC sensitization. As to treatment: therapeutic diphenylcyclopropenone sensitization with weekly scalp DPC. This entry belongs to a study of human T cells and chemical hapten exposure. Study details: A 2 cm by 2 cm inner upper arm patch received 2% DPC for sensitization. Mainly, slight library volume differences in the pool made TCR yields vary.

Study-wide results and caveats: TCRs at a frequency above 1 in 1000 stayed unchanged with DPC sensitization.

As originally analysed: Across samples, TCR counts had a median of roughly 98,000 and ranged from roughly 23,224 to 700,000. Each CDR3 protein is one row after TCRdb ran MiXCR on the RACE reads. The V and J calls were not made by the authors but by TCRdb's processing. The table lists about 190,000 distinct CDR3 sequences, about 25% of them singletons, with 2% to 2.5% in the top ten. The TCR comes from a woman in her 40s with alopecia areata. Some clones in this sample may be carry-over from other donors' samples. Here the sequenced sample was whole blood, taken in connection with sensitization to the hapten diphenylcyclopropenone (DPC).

CDR3 loop: CASSPQVGRGDETQYF. The CDR3 bases are TGTGCCAGCAGCCCGCAGGTCGGCCGCGGGGACGAGACCCAGTACTTC. The chain employs TRBV5-6 and TRBJ2-5; TRBD2 is a possible D gene (6 bases). Germline CDR1 SGHDT, CDR2 YYEEEE. CDR3 length: 16 amino acids. Trimming pared 4 bases from V and 5 bases from J, leaving 21 bases between.